The 3 T cell receptor beta chains below come from one sample, sequenced in a study of OX40 agonist ivuxolimab in advanced cancers. Sequencing used immunoSEQ multiplex PCR; TCRdb keeps in-frame clones, though not all of them. The sample includes approximately 16,000 clones, 80% to 90% of them seen just once. Specimen: CD4+ or CD8+ T cells sorted from blood, collected in a trial of the OX40 agonist ivuxolimab. The receptors stem from an adult with an advanced solid tumor such as melanoma, head and neck, liver or kidney cancer.

J is TRBJ1-3 and V is TRBV6-1; TRBD1 aligns across 8 bases. CDR1 is MNHNS and CDR2 is SASEGT in the germline V gene. This CDR3 contains 16 residues. Trimming removed 5 bases from V and 0 bases from J; junction bases left unmatched: 6. For the CDR3, the DNA is TGTGCCAGCAGTAAAGGACAGGGATACTCTGGAAACACCATATATTTT. Its translation is CASSKGQGYSGNTIYF.

The chain couples TRBV5-6 to TRBJ1-1, with D tentatively TRBD1 (6 bases). The germline V gene has CDR1 SGHDT and CDR2 YYEEEE. The CDR3 is 14 amino acids. V lost 1 base, J lost 5 bases, and 12 bases lay in between. The CDR3 coding sequence is TGTGCCAGCAGCTTGCTAGGGGGGCTGACTGAAGCTTTCTTT. The encoded protein is CASSLLGGLTEAFF.

This clone is medium-sized (0.01 to 0.1%). CDR3 nucleotides: TGTGCCAGCAGCAACGGGGAGTTAGGTGAGCAGTTCTTC. Translating gives CASSNGELGEQFF. The chain uses TRBV7-2 and TRBJ2-1; possibly TRBD2 for D (5 bases). The V end was cut by 5 bases, the J end by 9 bases, with 14 bases between. The CDR3 is 13 residues long. Germline V gene data show CDR1 as SGHTA and CDR2 as FQGNSA.